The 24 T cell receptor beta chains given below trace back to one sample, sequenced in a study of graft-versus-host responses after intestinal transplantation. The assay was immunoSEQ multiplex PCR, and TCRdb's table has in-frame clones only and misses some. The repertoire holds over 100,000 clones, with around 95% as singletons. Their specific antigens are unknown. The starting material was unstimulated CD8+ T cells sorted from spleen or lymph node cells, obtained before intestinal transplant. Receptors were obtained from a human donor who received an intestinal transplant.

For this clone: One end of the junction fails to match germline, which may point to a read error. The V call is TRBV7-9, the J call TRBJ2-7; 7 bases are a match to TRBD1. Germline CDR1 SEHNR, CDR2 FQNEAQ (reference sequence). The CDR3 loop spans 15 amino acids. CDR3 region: CASWKRTGAAYGQYF. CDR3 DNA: TGTGCCAGCTGGAAACGGACAGGCGCGGCCTACGGGCAGTACTTC.

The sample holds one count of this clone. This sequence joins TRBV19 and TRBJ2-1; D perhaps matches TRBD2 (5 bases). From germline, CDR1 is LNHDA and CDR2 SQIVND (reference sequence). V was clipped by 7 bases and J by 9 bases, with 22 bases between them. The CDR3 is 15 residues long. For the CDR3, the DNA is TGTGCCAGTACCGTTAGCGAACTTGGAGAGGGTGAGCAGTTCTTC. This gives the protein CASTVSELGEGEQFF.

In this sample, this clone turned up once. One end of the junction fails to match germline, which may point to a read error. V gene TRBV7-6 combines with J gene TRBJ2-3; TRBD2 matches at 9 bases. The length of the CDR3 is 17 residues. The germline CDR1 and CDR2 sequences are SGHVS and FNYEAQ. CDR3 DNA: TGTGTCAGCAGCTTAAGAAGCGGGAGGACTCGCACAGATACGCAGTATTTT. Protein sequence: CVSSLRSGRTRTDTQYF.

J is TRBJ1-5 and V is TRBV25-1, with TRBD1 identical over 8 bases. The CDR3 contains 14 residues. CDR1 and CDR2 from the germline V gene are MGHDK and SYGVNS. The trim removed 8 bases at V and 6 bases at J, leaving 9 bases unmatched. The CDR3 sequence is CASSLGQGGQPQHF. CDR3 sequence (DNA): TGTGCCAGCTCCCTCGGACAGGGAGGTCAGCCCCAGCATTTT.

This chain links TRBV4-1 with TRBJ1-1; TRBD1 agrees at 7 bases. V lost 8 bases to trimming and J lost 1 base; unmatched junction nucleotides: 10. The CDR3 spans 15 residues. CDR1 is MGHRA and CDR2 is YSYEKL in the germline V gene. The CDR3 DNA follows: TGCGCCAGCTCAGACAGGGCGACGGGGAACACTGAAGCTTTCTTT. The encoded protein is CASSDRATGNTEAFF.

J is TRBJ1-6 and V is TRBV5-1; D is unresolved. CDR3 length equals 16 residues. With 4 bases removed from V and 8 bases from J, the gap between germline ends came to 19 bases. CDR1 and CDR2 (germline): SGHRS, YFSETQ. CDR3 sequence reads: CASSASGLGPYSPLHF. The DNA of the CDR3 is TGCGCCAGCAGCGCCTCGGGCTTAGGCCCATATTCACCCCTCCACTTT.

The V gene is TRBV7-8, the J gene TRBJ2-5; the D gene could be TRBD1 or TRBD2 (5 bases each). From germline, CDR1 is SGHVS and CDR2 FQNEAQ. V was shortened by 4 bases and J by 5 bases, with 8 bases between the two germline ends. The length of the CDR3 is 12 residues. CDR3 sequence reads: CASSSREETQYF. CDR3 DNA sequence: TGTGCCAGCAGCTCCAGGGAGGAGACCCAGTACTTC.

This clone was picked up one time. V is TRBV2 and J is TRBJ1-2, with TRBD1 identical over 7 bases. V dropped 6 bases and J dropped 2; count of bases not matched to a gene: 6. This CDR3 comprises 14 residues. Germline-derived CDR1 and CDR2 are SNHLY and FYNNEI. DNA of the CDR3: TGTGCCAGCAGCCTTACGGACAGGAACTATGGCTACACCTTC. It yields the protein CASSLTDRNYGYTF.

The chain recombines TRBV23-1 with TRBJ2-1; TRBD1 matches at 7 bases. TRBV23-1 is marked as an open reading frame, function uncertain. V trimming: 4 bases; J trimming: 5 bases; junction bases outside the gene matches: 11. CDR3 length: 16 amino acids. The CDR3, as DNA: TGCGCCAGCAGTCTTCACAGGGGCACCGGTAACAATGAGCAGTTCTTC. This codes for CASSLHRGTGNNEQFF.

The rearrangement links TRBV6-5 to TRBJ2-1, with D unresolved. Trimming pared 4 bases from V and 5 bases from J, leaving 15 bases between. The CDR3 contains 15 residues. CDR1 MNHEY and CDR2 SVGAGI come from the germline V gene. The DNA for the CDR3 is TGTGCCAGCAGTTTCGGGCCGCCGCCAGACAATGAGCAGTTCTTC. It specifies CASSFGPPPDNEQFF.

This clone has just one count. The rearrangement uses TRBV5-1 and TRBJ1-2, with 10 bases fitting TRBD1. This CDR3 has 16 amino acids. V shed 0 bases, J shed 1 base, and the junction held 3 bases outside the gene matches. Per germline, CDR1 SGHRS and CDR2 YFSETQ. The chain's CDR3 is CASSLEDRGFNYGYTF. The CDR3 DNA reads TGCGCCAGCAGCTTGGAGGACAGGGGGTTTAACTATGGCTACACCTTC.

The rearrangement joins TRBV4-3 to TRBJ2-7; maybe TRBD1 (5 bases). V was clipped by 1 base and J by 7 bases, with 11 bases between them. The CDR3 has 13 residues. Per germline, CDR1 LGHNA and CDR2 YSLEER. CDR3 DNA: TGCGCCAGCAGCCAAGGGCAGGGCTGGGAGCAGTACTTC. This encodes CASSQGQGWEQYF.

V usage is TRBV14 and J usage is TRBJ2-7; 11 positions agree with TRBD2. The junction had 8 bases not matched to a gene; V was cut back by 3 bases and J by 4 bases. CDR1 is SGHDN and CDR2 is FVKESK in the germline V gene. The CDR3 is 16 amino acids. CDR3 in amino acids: CASSQFSGRAGYEQYF. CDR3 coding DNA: TGTGCCAGCAGCCAGTTTAGCGGGAGGGCCGGGTACGAGCAGTACTTC.

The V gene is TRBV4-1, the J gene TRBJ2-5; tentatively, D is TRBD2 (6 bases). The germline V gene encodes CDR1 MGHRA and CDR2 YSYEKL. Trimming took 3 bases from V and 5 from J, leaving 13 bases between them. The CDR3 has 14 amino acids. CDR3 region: CASSQPEGRETQYF. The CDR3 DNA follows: TGCGCCAGCAGCCAGCCGGAGGGCCGGGAGACCCAGTACTTC.

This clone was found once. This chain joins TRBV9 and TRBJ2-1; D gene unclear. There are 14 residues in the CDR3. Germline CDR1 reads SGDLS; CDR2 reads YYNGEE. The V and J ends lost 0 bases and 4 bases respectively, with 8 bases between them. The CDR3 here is CASSVAAGYNEQFF. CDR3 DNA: TGTGCCAGCAGCGTAGCCGCAGGTTACAATGAGCAGTTCTTC.

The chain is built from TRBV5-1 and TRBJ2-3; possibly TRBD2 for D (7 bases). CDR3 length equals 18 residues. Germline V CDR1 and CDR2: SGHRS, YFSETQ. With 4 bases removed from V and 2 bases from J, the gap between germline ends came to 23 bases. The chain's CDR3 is CASSDISGAGVNTDTQYF. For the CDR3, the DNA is TGCGCCAGCAGCGACATCTCGGGGGCGGGGGTGAACACAGATACGCAGTATTTT.

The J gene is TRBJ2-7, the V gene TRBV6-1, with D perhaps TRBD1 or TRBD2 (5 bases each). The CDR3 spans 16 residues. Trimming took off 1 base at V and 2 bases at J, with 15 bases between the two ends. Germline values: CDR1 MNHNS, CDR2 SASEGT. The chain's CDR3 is CASSEGWGKGAYEQYF. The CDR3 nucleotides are TGTGCCAGCAGTGAAGGGTGGGGCAAGGGAGCCTACGAGCAGTACTTC.

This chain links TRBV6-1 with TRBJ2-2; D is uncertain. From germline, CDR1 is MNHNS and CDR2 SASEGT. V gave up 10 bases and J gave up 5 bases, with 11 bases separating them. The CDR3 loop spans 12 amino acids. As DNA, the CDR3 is TGTGCCACCCCTACTGGTACCGGGGAGCTGTTTTTT. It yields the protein CATPTGTGELFF.

The CDR3 DNA reads as TGTGCCAGCAGCGTAAGCACACACAGGGGAACTGAAGCTTTCTTT. It yields the protein CASSVSTHRGTEAFF. The rearrangement uses TRBV9 and TRBJ1-1, with 7 nucleotides matching TRBD1. V lost 1 base, J lost 5 bases, and 8 bases stayed unmatched. Germline lookup yields CDR1 SGDLS and CDR2 YYNGEE. The CDR3 runs to 15 residues.

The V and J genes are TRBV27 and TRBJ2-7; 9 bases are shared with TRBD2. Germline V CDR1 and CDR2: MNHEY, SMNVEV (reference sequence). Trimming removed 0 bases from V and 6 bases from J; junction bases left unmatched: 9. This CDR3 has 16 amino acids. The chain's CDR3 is CASSLSLREGLSEQYF. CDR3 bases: TGTGCCAGCAGTTTATCGCTGCGGGAGGGCCTCTCCGAGCAGTACTTC.

The DNA of the CDR3 is TGTGCCAGCAGTTCACCTAGCGGGAGTCTCGCTGAGCAGTTCTTC. This sequence encodes CASSSPSGSLAEQFF. The rearrangement uses TRBV6-5 and TRBJ2-1, with TRBD2 matching 10 bases. The germline V gene encodes CDR1 MNHEY and CDR2 SVGAGI. The V gene end was trimmed by 4 bases and the J gene end by 9 bases; junction bases not matched to a gene: 9. The CDR3 has 15 residues.

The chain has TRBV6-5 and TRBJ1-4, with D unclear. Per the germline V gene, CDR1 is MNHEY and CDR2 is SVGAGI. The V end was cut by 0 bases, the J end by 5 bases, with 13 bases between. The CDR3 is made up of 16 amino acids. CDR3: CASSYSLQIINEKLFF. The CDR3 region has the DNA TGTGCCAGCAGTTACTCATTGCAGATAATAAATGAAAAACTGTTTTTT.

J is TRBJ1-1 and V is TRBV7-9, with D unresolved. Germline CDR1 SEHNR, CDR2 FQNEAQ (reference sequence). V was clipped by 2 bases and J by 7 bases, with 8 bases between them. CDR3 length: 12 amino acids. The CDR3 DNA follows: TGTGCCAGCAGCTTAACGTGTTGTGAAGCTTTCTTT. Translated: CASSLTCCEAFF.

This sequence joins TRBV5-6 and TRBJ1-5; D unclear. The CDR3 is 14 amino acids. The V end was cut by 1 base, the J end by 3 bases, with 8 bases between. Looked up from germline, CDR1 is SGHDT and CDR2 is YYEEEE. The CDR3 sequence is CASSLRDFNQPQHF. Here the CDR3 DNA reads TGTGCCAGCAGCTTGCGAGATTTCAATCAGCCCCAGCATTTT.